A selection of T cell receptor beta chains follows, all from one sample in a study of T cells after yellow fever vaccination. From the 5' RACE reads, TCRdb called clonotypes with MiXCR, one entry per CDR3 protein. Among almost 600,000 distinct CDR3 sequences listed, approximately 13% were seen once. This sample comprised PBMCs, obtained on the day of the yellow fever booster vaccination. The receptors derive from a man aged 25-40 years who received the YFV17D yellow fever vaccine. The CDR3 runs from the conserved cysteine through the conserved F or W. The D gene is left open where the match is weak. Clone size is shown for a subset of rows, as once, few, many or a class of expanded clone.

cdr3_length clone_size j_call v_call d_call cdr3_aa cdr3_nt
19 few TRBJ1-5 TRBV6-2/TRBV6-3 NA CASSFRRTASGVGNQPQHF TGTGCCAGCAGTTTCCGAAGGACAGCATCGGGAGTGGGCAATCAGCCCCAGCATTTT
16 NA TRBJ2-5 TRBV20-1 TRBD2 CSARRLLAGDWETQYF TGCAGTGCTAGAAGATTGCTAGCGGGAGACTGGGAGACCCAGTACTTC
15 NA TRBJ2-7 TRBV7-2 TRBD2 CASSTRGGREYEQYF TGTGCCAGCAGCACCCGCGGCGGGAGAGAGTACGAGCAGTACTTC
15 NA TRBJ2-3 TRBV28 NA CASSSYGIRTDTQYF TGTGCCAGCAGTTCCTATGGGATCCGGACAGATACGCAGTATTTT
12 NA TRBJ1-2 TRBV5-4 NA CASSSDFYGYTF TGTGCCAGCAGCTCGGATTTCTATGGCTACACCTTC
13 few TRBJ1-1 TRBV7-9 NA CASSALGATEAFF TGTGCCAGCAGCGCGCTTGGGGCCACTGAAGCTTTCTTT
12 NA TRBJ2-1 TRBV7-2 NA CASTPSHNEQFF TGTGCCAGCACCCCTTCGCACAATGAGCAGTTCTTC
16 NA TRBJ2-3 TRBV6-2/TRBV6-3 TRBD1 CASSFLGQGARDTQYF TGTGCCAGCAGTTTCCTCGGACAGGGCGCAAGGGATACGCAGTATTTT
18 NA TRBJ2-7 TRBV21-1 NA CASSKKGLTGGKRYEQYF TGTGCCAGCAGCAAAAAGGGACTAACGGGAGGTAAACGCTACGAGCAGTACTTC
14 few TRBJ2-3 TRBV20-1 TRBD2 CSARLAGRPDTQYF TGCAGTGCCAGACTAGCTGGCCGTCCAGATACGCAGTATTTT
15 NA TRBJ2-3 TRBV20-1 TRBD2 CSATEGREVGDTQYF TGCAGTGCTACCGAGGGGAGGGAGGTCGGGGATACGCAGTATTTT
15 NA TRBJ2-3 TRBV12-3/TRBV12-4 NA CASSLALGSTDTQYF TGTGCCAGCAGTTTAGCCCTAGGGAGCACAGATACGCAGTATTTT
13 NA TRBJ2-2 TRBV6-2/TRBV6-3 NA CASSLPGLGELFF TGTGCCAGCAGCCTACCAGGGCTGGGGGAGCTGTTTTTT
15 NA TRBJ1-5 TRBV12-3/TRBV12-4 NA CASSLNGKNNQPQHF TGTGCCAGCAGTTTAAATGGCAAGAATAATCAGCCCCAGCATTTT
14 few TRBJ2-2 TRBV7-2 NA CASSWSFSGPELFF TGTGCCAGCAGCTGGTCTTTTAGCGGCCCGGAGCTGTTTTTT
16 NA TRBJ2-3 TRBV7-3 TRBD1 CASSLGWDRWTDTQYF TGTGCCAGCAGCTTAGGTTGGGACAGGTGGACAGATACGCAGTATTTT
13 NA TRBJ2-2 TRBV12-3/TRBV12-4 TRBD2 CASSAGPTGELFF TGTGCCAGCTCAGCGGGACCTACCGGGGAGCTGTTTTTT